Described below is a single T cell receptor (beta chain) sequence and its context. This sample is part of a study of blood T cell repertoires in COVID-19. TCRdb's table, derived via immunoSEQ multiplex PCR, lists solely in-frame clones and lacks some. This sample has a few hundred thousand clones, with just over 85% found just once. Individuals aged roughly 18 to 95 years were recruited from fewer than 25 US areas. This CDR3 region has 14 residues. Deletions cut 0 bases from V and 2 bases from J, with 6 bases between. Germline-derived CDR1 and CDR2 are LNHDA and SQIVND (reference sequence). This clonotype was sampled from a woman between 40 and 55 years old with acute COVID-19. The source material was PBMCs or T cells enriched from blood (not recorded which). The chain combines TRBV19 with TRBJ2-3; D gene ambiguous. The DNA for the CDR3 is TGTGCCAGTAGTATAGATGTTTACACAGATACGCAGTATTTT. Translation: CASSIDVYTDTQYF.